The 4 T cell receptor beta chains given below trace back to one sample, sequenced in a study of T cells in localized non-small cell lung cancer. Measured with immunoSEQ multiplex PCR; TCRdb has only the in-frame clones, and not every one. The sample includes 52,000 or so clones, approximately 80% of them seen just once. Sequencing was performed on peripheral blood mononuclear cells, taken before any cancer treatment. The receptor set was obtained from a man aged 40 to 70 with stage III lung adenocarcinoma.

The V call is TRBV29-1, the J call TRBJ2-7; 12 bases agree with TRBD2. Trimming at V came to 6 bases and at J to 4 bases, leaving 7 bases not matched to a gene. CDR1 and CDR2 (germline): SQVTM, ANQGSEA. The CDR3 contains 14 residues. In DNA, the CDR3 is TGCAGCGTCACGACTAGCGGGAGTCTTTACGAGCAGTACTTC. This encodes CSVTTSGSLYEQYF.

The genes are TRBV5-1 and TRBJ2-1; D call uncertain. Germline CDR1 reads SGHRS; CDR2 reads YFSETQ. V gave up 0 bases and J gave up 2 bases, with 12 bases separating them. The CDR3 runs to 16 residues. DNA of the CDR3: TGCGCCAGCAGCTTGGCCGGGCTCTCGGCCTACAATGAGCAGTTCTTC. Its protein is CASSLAGLSAYNEQFF.

A single count supports this clone. The chain recombines TRBV5-6 with TRBJ2-3; D call uncertain. The germline V and J ends were trimmed by 3 bases and 2 bases, with 7 bases remaining between them. Germline V gene lookup returns CDR1 SGHDT and CDR2 YYEEEE. The CDR3 loop spans 13 amino acids. CDR3 DNA sequence: TGTGCCAGCAGCTGGTCGAACACAGATACGCAGTATTTT. Translated: CASSWSNTDTQYF.

V gene TRBV7-2 combines with J gene TRBJ2-5, with D unclear. V was pared by 2 bases and J by 5 bases, with 3 bases between. The germline V gene encodes CDR1 SGHTA and CDR2 FQGNSA. The CDR3 totals 11 residues. The CDR3 DNA is TGTGCCAGCAGCTTACTTGAGACCCAGTACTTC. This codes for CASSLLETQYF. The variable domain in full, completed from reference TRBV7-2 and TRBJ2-5, reads GAGVSQSPSNKVTEKGKDVELRCDPISGHTALYWYRQSLGQGLEFLIYFQGNSAPDKSGLPSDRFSAERTGGSVSTLTIQRTQQEDSAVYLCASSLLETQYFGPGTRLLVL.